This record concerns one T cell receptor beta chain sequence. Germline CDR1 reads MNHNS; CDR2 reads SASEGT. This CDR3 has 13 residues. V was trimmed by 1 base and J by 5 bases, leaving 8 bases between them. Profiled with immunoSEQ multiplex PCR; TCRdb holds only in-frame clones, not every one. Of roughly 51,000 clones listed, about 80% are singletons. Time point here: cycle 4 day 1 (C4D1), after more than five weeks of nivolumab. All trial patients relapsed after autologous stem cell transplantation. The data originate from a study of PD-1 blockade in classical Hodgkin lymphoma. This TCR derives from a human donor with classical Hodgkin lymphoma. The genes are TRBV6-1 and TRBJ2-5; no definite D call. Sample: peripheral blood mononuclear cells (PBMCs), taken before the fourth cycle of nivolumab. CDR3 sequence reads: CASSEGLLETQYF. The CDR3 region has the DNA TGTGCCAGCAGTGAAGGTCTACTGGAGACCCAGTACTTC.